A single TCR beta chain is shown here with its context. What it binds is unknown. The sample belongs to a study of cytomegalovirus exposure and HLA in healthy donors. Across the whole study: Samples from HLA-typed donors yielded some 85 million unique TCRs in an early data release. Whole-study findings and limits: Indistinguishable V segments such as TRBV6-2 and TRBV6-3 were excluded. HLA alleles were associated with some 16,000 TCR beta sequences in a later analysis at 0.05 false discovery rate.

The study ran its PCR with 60 Vbeta and 13 Jbeta primers. In the authors' methods: Unique TCR beta chains totaled 80 million to 100 million in a later count, with roughly 12 million of them shared. Some clones are missing from TCRdb's copy, which holds only in-frame ones; the method was immunoSEQ multiplex PCR. The DNA was the basis for D and trimming; V, J and clone size are from that table. Its table records more than 100,000 clones. Germline V gives CDR1 MDHEN, CDR2 SYDVKM. Unmatched junction bases numbered 7, after V lost 6 bases and J lost 2 bases. The CDR3 has 15 residues. The receptor was isolated from a woman aged 40 to 50 in good health and CMV-seronegative. Input material: PBMCs. The chain carries TRBV28 and TRBJ2-4, with 7 positions matching TRBD2. The CDR3 reads CASSRPGGSKNIQYF. In DNA form, the CDR3 reads TGTGCCAGCAGCCGACCCGGGGGGTCCAAAAACATTCAGTACTTC.